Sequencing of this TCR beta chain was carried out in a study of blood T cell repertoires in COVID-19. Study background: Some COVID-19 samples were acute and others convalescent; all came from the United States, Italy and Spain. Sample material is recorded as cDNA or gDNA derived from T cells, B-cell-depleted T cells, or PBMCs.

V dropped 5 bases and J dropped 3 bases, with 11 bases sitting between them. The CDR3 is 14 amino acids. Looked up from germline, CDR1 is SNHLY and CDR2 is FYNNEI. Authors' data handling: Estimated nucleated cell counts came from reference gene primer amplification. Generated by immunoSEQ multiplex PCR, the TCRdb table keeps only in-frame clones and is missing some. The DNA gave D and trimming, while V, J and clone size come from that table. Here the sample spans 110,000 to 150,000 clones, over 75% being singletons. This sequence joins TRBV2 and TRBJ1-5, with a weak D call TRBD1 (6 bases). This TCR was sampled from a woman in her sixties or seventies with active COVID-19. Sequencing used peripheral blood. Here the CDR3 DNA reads TGTGCCAGCAGTCAGGGGAGAAACAATCAGCCCCAGCATTTT. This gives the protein CASSQGRNNQPQHF.